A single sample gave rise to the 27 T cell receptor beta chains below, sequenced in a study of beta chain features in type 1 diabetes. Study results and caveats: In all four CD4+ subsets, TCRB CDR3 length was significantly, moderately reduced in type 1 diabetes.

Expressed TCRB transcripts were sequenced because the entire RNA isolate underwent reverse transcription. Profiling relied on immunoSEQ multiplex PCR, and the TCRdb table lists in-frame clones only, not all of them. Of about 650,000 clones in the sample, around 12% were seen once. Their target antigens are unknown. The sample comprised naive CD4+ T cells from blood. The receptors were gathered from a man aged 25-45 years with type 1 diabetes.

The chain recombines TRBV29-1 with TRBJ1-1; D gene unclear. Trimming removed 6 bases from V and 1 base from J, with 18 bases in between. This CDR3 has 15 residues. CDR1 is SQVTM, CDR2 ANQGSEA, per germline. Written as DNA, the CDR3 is TGCAGCGTCCCAAAAAATAGCGGGTGGAACACTGAAGCTTTCTTT. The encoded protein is CSVPKNSGWNTEAFF.

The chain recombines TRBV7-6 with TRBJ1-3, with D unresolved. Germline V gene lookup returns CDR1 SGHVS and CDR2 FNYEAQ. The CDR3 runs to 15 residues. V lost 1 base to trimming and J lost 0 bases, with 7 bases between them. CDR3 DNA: TGTGCCAGCAGCTTAGAGCACCTCTCTGGAAACACCATATATTTT. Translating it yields CASSLEHLSGNTIYF.

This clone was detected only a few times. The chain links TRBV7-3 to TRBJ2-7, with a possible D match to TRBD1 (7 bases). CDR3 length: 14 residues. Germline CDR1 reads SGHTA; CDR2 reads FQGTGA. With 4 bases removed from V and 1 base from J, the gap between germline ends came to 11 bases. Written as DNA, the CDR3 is TGTGCCAGCAGCTCGACAGGGACTTCCTACGAGCAGTACTTC. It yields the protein CASSSTGTSYEQYF.

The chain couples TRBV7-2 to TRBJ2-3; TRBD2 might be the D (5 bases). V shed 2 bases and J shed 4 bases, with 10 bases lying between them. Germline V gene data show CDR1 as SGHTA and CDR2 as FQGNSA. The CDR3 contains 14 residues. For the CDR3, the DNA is TGTGCCAGCAGCTTAATGCTAGCTCCAGATACGCAGTATTTT. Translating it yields CASSLMLAPDTQYF. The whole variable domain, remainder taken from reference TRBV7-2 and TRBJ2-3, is GAGVSQSPSNKVTEKGKDVELRCDPISGHTALYWYRQSLGQGLEFLIYFQGNSAPDKSGLPSDRFSAERTGGSVSTLTIQRTQQEDSAVYLCASSLMLAPDTQYFGPGTRLTVL.

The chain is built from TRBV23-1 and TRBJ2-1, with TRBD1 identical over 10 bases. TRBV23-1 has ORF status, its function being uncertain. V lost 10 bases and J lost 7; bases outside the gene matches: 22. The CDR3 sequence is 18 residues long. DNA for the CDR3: TGCGCCACCCACCCCGGGACAGGGGAGAATTATGGCGTAAATGAGCAGTTCTTC. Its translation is CATHPGTGENYGVNEQFF.

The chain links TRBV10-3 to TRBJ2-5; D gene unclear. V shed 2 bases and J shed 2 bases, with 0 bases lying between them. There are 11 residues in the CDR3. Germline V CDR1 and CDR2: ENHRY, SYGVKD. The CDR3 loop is CAISEQETQYF. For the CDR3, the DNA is TGTGCCATCAGTGAGCAAGAGACCCAGTACTTC.

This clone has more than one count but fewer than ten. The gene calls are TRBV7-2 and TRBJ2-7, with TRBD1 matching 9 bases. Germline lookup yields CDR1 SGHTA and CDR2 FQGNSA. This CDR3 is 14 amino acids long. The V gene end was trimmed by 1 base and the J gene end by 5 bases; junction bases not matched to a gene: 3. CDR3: CASSLGQGVHEQYF. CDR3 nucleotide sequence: TGTGCCAGCAGCTTAGGACAGGGGGTCCACGAGCAGTACTTC.

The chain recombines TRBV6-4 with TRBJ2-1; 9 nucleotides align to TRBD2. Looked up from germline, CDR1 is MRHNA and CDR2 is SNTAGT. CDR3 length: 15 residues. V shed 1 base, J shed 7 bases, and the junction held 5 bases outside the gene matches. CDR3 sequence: CASSDFPSGDNEQFF. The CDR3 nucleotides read TGTGCCAGCAGTGACTTCCCTAGCGGGGATAATGAGCAGTTCTTC.

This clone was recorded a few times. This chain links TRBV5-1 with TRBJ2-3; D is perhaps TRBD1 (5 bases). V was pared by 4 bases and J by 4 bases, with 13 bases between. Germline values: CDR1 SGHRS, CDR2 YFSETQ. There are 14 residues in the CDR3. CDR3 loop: CASSLLIGADTQYF. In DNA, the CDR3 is TGCGCCAGCAGCCTACTTATAGGGGCAGATACGCAGTATTTT.

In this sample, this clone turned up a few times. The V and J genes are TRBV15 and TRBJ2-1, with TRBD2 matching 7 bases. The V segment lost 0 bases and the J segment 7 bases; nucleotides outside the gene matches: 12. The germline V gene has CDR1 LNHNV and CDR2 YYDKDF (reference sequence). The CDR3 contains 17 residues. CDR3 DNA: TGTGCCACCAGCAGAGATCTTGGGCGGGGAGGGGAGAATGAGCAGTTCTTC. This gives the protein CATSRDLGRGGENEQFF.

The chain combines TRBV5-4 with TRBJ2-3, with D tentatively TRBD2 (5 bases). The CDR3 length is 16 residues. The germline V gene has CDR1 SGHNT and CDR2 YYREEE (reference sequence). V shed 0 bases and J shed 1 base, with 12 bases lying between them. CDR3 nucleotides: TGTGCCAGCAGCTTGGGGCGGGTGTCTGGCACAGATACGCAGTATTTT. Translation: CASSLGRVSGTDTQYF.

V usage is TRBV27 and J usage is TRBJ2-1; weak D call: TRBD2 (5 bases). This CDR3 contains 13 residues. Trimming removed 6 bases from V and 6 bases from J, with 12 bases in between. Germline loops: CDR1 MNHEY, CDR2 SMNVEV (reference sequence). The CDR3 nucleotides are TGTGCCAGCAGAGCGGTCGGTTTCAATGAGCAGTTCTTC. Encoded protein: CASRAVGFNEQFF.

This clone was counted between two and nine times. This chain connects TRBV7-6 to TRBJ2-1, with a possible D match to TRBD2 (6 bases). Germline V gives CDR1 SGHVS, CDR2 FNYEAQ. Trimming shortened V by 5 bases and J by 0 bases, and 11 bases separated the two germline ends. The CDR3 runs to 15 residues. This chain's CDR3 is CASSLSGISYNEQFF. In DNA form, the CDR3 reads TGTGCCAGCAGCCTTAGCGGAATCTCCTACAATGAGCAGTTCTTC.

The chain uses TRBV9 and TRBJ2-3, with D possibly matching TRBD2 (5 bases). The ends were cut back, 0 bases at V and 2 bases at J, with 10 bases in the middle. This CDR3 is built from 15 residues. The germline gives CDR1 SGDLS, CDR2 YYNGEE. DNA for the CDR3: TGTGCCAGCAGCGTAGGGACTGTTTCCACAGATACGCAGTATTTT. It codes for CASSVGTVSTDTQYF. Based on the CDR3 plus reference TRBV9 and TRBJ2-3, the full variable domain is DSGVTQTPKHLITATGQRVTLRCSPRSGDLSVYWYQQSLDQGLQFLIQYYNGEERAKGNILERFSAQQFPDLHSELNLSSLELGDSALYFCASSVGTVSTDTQYFGPGTRLTVL.

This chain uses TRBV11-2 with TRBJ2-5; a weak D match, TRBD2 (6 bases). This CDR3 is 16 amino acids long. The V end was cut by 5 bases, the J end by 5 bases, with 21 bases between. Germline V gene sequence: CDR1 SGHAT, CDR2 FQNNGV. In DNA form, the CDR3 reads TGTGCCAGCAGCCCCGCTAGGAGGGGAGTTTTGGAGACCCAGTACTTC. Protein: CASSPARRGVLETQYF.

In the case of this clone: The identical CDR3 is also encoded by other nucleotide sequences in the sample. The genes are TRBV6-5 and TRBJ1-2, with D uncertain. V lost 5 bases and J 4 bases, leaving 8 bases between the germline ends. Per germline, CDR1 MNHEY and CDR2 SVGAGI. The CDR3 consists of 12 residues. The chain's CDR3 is CASSPRSYGYTF. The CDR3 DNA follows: TGTGCCAGCAGTCCCAGGTCCTATGGCTACACCTTC.

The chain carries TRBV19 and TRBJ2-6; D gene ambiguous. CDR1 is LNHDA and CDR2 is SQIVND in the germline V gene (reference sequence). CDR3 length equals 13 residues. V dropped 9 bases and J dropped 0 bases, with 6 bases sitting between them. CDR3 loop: CASSSSGANVLTF. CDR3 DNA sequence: TGTGCCAGCTCGAGCTCTGGGGCCAACGTCCTGACTTTC.

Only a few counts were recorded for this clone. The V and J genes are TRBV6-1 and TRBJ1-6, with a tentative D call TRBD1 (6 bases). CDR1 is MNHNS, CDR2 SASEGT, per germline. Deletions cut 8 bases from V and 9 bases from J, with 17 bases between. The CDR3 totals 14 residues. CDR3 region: CASWSGTLSSPLHF. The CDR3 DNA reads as TGTGCCAGCTGGAGTGGGACATTAAGTTCACCCCTCCACTTT.

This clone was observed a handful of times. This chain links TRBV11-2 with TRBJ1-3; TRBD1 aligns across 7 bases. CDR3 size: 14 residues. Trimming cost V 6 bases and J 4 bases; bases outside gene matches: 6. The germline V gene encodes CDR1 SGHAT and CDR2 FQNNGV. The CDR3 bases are TGTGCCAGCAGTCAGGGGACAGAGGGAAACACCATATATTTT. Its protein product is CASSQGTEGNTIYF.

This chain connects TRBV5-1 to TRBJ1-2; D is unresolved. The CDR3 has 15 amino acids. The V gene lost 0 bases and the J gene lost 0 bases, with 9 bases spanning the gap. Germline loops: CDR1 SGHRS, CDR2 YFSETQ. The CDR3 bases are TGCGCCAGCAGCTTGGCCCGGGAACCTAACTATGGCTACACCTTC. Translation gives CASSLAREPNYGYTF.

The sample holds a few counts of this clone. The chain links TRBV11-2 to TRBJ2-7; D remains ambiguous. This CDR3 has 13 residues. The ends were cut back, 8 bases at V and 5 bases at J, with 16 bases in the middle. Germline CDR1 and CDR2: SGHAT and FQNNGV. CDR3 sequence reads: CASGPNLAHEQYF. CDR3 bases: TGTGCCAGCGGTCCTAACCTCGCCCACGAGCAGTACTTC.

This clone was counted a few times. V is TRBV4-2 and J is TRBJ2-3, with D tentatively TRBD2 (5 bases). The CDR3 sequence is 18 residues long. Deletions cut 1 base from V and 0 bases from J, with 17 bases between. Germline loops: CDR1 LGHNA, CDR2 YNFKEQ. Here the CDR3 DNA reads TGTGCCAGCAGCCAAGTGAGGACGGGGAAGACTAGCACAGATACGCAGTATTTT. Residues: CASSQVRTGKTSTDTQYF.

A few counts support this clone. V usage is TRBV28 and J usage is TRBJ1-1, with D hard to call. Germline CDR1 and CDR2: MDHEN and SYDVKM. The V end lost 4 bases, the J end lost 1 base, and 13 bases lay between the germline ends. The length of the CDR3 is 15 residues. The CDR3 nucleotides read TGTGCCAGCAGTTCCCCCACGGGCAGGAACACTGAAGCTTTCTTT. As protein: CASSSPTGRNTEAFF.

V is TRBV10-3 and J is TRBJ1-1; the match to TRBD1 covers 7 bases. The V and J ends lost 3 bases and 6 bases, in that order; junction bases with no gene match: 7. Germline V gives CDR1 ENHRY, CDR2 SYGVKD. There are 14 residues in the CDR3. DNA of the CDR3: TGTGCCATCAGTGACCAGGGGGACTCTTCTGAAGCTTTCTTT. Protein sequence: CAISDQGDSSEAFF.

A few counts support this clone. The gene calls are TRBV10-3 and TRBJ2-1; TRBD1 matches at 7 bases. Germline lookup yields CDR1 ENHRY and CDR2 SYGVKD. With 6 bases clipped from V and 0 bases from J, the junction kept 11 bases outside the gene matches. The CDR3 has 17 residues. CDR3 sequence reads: CAISDRDTFSSYNEQFF. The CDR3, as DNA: TGTGCCATCAGCGACAGGGATACTTTTAGCTCCTACAATGAGCAGTTCTTC.

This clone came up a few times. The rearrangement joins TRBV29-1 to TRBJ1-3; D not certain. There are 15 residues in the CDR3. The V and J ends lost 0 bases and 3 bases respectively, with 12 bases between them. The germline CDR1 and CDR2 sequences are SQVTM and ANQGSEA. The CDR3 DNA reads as TGCAGCGTTGAAGAGCAGCCCACAATTGGAAACACCATATATTTT. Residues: CSVEEQPTIGNTIYF.

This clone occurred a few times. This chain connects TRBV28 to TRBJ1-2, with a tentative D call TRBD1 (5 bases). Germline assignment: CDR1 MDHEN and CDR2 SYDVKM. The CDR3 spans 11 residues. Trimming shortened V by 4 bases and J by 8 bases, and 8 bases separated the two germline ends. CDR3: CASSWDGGYTF. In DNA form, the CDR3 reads TGTGCCAGCAGTTGGGACGGCGGCTACACCTTC.